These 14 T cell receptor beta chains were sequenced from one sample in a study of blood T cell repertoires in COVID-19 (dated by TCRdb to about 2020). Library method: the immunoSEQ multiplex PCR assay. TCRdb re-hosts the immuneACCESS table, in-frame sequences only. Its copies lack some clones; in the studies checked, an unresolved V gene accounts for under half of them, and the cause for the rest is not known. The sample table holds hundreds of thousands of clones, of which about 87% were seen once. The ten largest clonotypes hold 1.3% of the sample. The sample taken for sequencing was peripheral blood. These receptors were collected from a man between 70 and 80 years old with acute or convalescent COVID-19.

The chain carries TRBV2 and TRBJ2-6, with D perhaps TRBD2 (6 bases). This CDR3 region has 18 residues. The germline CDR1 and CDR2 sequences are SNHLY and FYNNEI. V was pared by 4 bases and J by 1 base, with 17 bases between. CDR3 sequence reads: CASSGGLAAPSGANVLTF. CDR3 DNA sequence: TGTGCCAGCAGTGGGGGACTCGCCGCACCGTCTGGGGCCAACGTCCTGACTTTC.

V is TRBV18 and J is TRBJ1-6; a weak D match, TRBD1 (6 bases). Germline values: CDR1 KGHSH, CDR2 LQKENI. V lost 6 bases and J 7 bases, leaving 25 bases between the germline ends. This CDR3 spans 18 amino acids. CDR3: CASSREPFTDSSNSPLHF. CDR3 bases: TGTGCCAGCTCCCGTGAACCCTTTACGGACAGTTCGAATTCACCCCTCCACTTT.

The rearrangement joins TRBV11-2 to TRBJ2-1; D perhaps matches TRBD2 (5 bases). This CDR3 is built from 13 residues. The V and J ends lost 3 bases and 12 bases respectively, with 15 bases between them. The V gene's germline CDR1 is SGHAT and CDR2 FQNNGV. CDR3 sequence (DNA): TGTGCCAGCAGCTTTTCCCCGGGGTGGGGGCAGTTCTTC. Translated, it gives CASSFSPGWGQFF.

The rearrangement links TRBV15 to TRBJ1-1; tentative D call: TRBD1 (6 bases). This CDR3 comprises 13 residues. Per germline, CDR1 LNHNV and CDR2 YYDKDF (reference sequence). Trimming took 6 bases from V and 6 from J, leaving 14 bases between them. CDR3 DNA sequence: TGTGCCACCAGGACGATAACAGGGCCTGAAGCTTTCTTT. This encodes CATRTITGPEAFF.

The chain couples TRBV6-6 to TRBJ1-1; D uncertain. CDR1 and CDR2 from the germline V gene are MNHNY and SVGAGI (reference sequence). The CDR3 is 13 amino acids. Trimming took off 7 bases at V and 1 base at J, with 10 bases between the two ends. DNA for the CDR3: TGTGCCAGCACTACCGACTGGAACACTGAAGCTTTCTTT. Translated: CASTTDWNTEAFF.

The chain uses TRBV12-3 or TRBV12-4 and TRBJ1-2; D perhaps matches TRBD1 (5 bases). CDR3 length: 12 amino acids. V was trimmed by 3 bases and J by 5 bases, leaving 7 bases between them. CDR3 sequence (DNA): TGTGCCAGCAGTTTCCAGGGTTATGGCTACACCTTC. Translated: CASSFQGYGYTF.

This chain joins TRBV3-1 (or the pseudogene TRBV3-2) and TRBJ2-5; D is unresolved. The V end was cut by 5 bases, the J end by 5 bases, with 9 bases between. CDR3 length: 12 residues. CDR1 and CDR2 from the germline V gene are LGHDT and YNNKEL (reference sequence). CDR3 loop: CASSSRRETQYF. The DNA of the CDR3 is TGTGCCAGCAGCTCCCGGCGGGAGACCCAGTACTTC.

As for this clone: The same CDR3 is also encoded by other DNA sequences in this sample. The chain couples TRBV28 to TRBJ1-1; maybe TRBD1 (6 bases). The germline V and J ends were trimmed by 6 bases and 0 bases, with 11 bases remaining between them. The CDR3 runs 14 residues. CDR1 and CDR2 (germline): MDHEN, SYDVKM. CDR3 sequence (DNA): TGTGCCAGCAGGCCCACAGGGTTGAACACTGAAGCTTTCTTT. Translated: CASRPTGLNTEAFF. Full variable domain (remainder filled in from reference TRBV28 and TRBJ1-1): DVKVTQSSRYLVKRTGEKVFLECVQDMDHENMFWYRQDPGLGLRLIYFSYDVKMKEKGDIPEGYSVSREKKERFSLILESASTNQTSMYLCASRPTGLNTEAFFGQGTRLTVV.

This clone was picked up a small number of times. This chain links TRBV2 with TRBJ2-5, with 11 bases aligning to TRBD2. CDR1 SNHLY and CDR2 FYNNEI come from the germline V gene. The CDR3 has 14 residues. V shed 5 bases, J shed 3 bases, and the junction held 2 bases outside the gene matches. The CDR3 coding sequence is TGTGCCAGCAGTCCTAGCGGGAGGAAAGAGACCCAGTACTTC. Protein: CASSPSGRKETQYF.

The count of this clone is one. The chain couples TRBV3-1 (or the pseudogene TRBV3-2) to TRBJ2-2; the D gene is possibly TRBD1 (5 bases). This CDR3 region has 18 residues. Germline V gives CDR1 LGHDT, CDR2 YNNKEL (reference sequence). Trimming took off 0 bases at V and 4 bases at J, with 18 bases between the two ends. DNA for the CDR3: TGTGCCAGCAGCCAAGATCAGGGCAGCCCCCCGGGCACCGGGGAGCTGTTTTTT. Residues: CASSQDQGSPPGTGELFF.

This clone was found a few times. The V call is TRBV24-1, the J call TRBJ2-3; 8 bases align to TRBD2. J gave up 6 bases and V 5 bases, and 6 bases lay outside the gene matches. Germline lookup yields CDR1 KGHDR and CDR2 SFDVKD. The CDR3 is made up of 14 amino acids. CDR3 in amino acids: CATSGLAGVDTQYF. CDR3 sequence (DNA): TGTGCCACCAGTGGGCTAGCGGGTGTGGATACGCAGTATTTT.

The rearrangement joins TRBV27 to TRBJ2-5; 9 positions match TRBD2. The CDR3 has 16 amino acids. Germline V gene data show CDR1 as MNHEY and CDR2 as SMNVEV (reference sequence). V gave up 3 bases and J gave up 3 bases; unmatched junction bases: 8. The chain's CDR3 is CASSFVSGSGKETQYF. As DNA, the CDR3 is TGTGCCAGCAGTTTCGTTAGCGGGAGTGGTAAAGAGACCCAGTACTTC.

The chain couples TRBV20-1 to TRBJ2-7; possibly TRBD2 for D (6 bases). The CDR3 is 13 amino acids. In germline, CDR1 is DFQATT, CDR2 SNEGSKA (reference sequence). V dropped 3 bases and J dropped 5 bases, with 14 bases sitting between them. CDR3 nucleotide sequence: TGCAGTGCTAGTAACACGGCTAGCGACGAGCAGTACTTC. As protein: CSASNTASDEQYF.

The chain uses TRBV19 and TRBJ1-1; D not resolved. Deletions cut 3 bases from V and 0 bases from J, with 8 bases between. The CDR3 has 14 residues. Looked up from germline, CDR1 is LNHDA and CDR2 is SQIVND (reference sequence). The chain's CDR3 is CASSIQLMNTEAFF. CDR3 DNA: TGTGCCAGTAGTATTCAACTCATGAACACTGAAGCTTTCTTT.